This TCR beta chain was observed in a study of T cell responses to AZD1222 COVID-19 vaccine (dated by TCRdb to the early 2020s). Describing the broader study: AZD1222 recipients with second doses at about 4 weeks or about 12 weeks were pooled, because spike-specific TCR depth and breadth did not differ between schedules. Trial participants were enrolled by age into subgroups of 18-55, 56-69 and 70-plus years, and around 150, 29 and 61 TCR-sequenced participants, respectively, were included in these subgroups. TCR sequencing was performed for over 230 trial participants, of whom some 200 were given two doses of AZD1222 and some 25 were given two doses of MenACWY control vaccine.

Reading the germline V gene (reference sequence) gives CDR1 PRHDT and CDR2 FYEKMQ. The CDR3, cysteine through phenylalanine, is 15 amino acids long. CDR3 DNA is the only sequence kept; it has 45 bases, read in frame from the first base. V is clipped by 3 bases and J by 1 base, and the sequence between their germline boundaries is 12 bases long. The CDR3 regions of human TCRbeta chains were subjected to immunosequencing. As for how the authors treated the data: Repertoire TCRs were matched against a reference library of SARS-CoV-2-specific TCRs generated with the MIRA antigen-specificity platform. Breadth was defined as the fraction of unique TCRs that were SARS-CoV-2-associated, and depth was defined as the fraction of total T cells that were SARS-CoV-2-associated. Using the MIRA data, every spike-specific TCR was mapped to the spike region that the TCR reacted to and assigned to either a CD4 or a CD8 class. Log10-transformed breadth and depth values were compared by one-way ANOVA with Sidak's multiple comparisons tests. Held by TCRdb, this immuneACCESS table contains in-frame sequences only and omits some clones. Under half of the omission traces to an unresolved V gene where checked; the cause of the rest is unknown. For V, J and clone size, that table is used; D and trimming come from the DNA. In all, the sample holds 90,000 to 150,000 clones, and around 90% of those were seen once. Of the sample, 7% to 8.5% is held by the ten largest clones.

This sample's time point label indicates: baseline before first vaccination. Samples from vaccinated people were obtained from the UK trials COV001 and COV002, which included a single-blind randomized controlled phase 2/3 trial of AZD1222 (ChAdOx1 nCoV-19) in healthy adults. For TCRbeta chain sequencing, PBMC samples were collected from trial participants at day 0 and at day 28 after the second dose. Note on this clone: Its antigen is unknown. Per-base qualities were not stored, and no clone one base away is much larger.

The paper's findings and limits, for the study overall: Spike-specific TCR breadth and depth rose significantly after two AZD1222 doses compared with day 0 and with MenACWY recipients. Conclusions about previously exposed vaccinees are limited, since just five or six AZD1222 recipients were seropositive for SARS-CoV-2 at baseline. Because no day 14 peak-response samples were available, repertoires were characterized only after the peak T cell response. In the small 56-69-year group, the increase in depth fell short of significance, most likely because of low power. Most participants were white British and females outnumbered males, and the authors suggested that clonal diversity may have been underestimated. Vaccine-associated CD4 TCRs spanned the whole spike protein, with dominant responses in regions 160-218 and 743-854. Nearly half of unique spike-specific TCRs reportedly recognized epitopes outside regions mutated in the B.1.351 and B.1.1.7 variants.

Sequences were derived from peripheral blood, sampled on day 0 of AZD1222 vaccination. The TCR comes from an adult in good health. The chain employs TRBV13 and TRBJ1-1; no D gene call is confident. The DNA sequence is given as TGTGCCAGCAGCTTCGTCGAGAAGGGGAACACTGAAGCTTTCTTT. This codes for CASSFVEKGNTEAFF.